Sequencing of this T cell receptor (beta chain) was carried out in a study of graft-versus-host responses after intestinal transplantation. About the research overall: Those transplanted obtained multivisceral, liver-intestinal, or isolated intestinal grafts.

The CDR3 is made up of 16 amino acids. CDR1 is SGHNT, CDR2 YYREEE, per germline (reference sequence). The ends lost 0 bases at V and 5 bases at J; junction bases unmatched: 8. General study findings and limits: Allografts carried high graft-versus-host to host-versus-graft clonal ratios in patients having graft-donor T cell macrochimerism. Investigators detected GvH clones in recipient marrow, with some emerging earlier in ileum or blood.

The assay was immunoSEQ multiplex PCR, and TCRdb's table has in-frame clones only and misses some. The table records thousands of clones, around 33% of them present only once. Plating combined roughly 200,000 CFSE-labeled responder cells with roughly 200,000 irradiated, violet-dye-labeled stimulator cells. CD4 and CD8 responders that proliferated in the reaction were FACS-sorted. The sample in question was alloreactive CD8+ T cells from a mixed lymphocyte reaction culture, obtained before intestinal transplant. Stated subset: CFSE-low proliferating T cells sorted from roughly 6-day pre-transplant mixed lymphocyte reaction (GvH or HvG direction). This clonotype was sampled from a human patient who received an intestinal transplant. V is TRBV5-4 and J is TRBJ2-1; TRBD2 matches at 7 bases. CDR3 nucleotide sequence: TGTGCCAGCAGCTTGGTGGGCGGGGGAATGAACAATGAGCAGTTCTTC. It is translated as CASSLVGGGMNNEQFF.